The 3 T cell receptor beta chains below all came from one sample that was sequenced in a study of OX40 agonist ivuxolimab in advanced cancers. Some clones are missing from TCRdb's copy, which holds only in-frame ones; the method was immunoSEQ multiplex PCR. The table records approximately 18,000 clones, roughly 73% of them present only once. Source: CD4+ or CD8+ T cells sorted from blood, taken in a trial of the OX40 agonist ivuxolimab. These receptors all stem from an adult with an advanced solid tumor such as melanoma, head and neck, liver or kidney cancer.

This clone showed up just a few times. V usage is TRBV7-9 and J usage is TRBJ2-5, with 10 bases aligning to TRBD2. Looked up from germline, CDR1 is SEHNR and CDR2 is FQNEAQ (reference sequence). This CDR3 is 16 amino acids long. V was clipped by 1 base and J by 5 bases; unmatched bases: 7. The CDR3 loop is CASSLGELAGRETQYF. The CDR3 DNA is TGTGCCAGCAGCTTAGGGGAACTAGCGGGACGGGAGACCCAGTACTTC.

CDR3 protein: CASSLGTGVSHPQHF. CDR3 DNA: TGTGCCAGCAGTTTGGGGACAGGGGTCTCCCACCCCCAGCATTTT. V gene TRBV27 combines with J gene TRBJ1-5, with 10 bases fitting TRBD1. V lost 3 bases to trimming and J lost 10 bases; unmatched junction nucleotides: 9. Per the germline V gene, CDR1 is MNHEY and CDR2 is SMNVEV (reference sequence). The CDR3 consists of 15 residues.

V usage is TRBV6-5 and J usage is TRBJ2-7; D is possibly TRBD1 (6 bases). The CDR3 sequence is 15 residues long. The V end was cut by 4 bases, the J end by 4 bases, with 17 bases between. Per germline, CDR1 MNHEY and CDR2 SVGAGI. This CDR3 reads CASSLQGGLGYEQYF. The CDR3 nucleotides are TGTGCCAGCAGTTTACAGGGTGGGTTGGGGTACGAGCAGTACTTC.